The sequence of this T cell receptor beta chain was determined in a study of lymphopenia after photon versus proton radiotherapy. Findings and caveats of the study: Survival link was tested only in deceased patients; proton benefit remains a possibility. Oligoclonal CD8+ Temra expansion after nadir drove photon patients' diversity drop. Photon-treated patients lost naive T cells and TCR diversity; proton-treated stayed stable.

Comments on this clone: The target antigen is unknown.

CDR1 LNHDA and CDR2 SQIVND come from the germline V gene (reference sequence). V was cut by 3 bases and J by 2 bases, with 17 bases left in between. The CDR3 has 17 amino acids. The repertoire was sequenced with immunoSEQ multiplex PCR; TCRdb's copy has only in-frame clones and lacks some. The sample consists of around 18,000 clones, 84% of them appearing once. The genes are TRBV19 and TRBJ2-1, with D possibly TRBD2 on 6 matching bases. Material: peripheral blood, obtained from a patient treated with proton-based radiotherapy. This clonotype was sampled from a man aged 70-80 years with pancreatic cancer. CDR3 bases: TGTGCCAGTAGTATTTTTTCCGGGGACTGGGCCTACAATGAGCAGTTCTTC. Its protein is CASSIFSGDWAYNEQFF. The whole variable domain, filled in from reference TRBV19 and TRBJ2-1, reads DGGITQSPKYLFRKEGQNVTLSCEQNLNHDAMYWYRQDPGQGLRLIYYSQIVNDFQKGDIAEGYSVSREKKESFPLTVTSAQKNPTAFYLCASSIFSGDWAYNEQFFGPGTRLTVL.